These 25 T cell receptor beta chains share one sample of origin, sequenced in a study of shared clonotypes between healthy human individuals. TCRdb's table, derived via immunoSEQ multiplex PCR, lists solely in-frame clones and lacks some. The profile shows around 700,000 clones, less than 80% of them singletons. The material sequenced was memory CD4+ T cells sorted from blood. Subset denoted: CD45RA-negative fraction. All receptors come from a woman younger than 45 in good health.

The CDR3 DNA is TGTGCCAGCAGCCAAGTGGGGGTTTGGACCGGGGAGCTGTTTTTT. Its translation is CASSQVGVWTGELFF. The genes are TRBV4-2 and TRBJ2-2; either TRBD1 or TRBD2 may fit D (5 bases each). The CDR3 is 15 amino acids. Germline V CDR1 and CDR2: LGHNA, YNFKEQ. V was pared by 1 base and J by 5 bases, with 11 bases between.

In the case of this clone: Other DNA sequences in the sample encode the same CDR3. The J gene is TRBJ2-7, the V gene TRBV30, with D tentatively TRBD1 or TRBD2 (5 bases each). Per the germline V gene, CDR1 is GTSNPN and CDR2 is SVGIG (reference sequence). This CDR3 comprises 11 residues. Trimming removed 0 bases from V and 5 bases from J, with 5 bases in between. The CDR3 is CAWSVGDEQYF. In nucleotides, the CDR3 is TGTGCCTGGAGTGTGGGGGACGAGCAGTACTTC.

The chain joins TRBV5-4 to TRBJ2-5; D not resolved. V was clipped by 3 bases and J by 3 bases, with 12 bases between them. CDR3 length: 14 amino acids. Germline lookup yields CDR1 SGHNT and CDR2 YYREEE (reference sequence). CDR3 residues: CASSSPVEKETQYF. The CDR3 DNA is TGTGCCAGCAGCTCTCCGGTGGAGAAAGAGACCCAGTACTTC.

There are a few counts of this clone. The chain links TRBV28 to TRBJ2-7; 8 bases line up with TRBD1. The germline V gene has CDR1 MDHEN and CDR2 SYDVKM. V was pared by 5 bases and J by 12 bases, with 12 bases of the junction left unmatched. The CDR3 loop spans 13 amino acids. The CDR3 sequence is CASSPRRDRPGYF. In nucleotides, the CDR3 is TGTGCCAGCAGTCCGCGCCGGGACAGGCCCGGGTACTTC.

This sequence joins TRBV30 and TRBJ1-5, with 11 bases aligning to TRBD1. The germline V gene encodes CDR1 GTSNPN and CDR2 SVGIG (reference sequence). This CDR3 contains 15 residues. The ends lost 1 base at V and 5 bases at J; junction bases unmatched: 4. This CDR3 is CAWSARTGGYQPQHF. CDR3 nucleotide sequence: TGTGCCTGGAGTGCAAGGACAGGGGGCTATCAGCCCCAGCATTTT.

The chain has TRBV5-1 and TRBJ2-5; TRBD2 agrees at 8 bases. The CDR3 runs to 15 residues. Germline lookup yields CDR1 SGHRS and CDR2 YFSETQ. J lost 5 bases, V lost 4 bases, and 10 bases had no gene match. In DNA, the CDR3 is TGCGCCAGCAGCACCGACGGGACTAGAGGCGAGACCCAGTACTTC. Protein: CASSTDGTRGETQYF.

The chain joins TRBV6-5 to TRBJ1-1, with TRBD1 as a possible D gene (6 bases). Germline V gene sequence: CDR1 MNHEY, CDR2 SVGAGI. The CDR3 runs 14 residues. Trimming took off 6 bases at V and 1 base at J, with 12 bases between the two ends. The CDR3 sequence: CASSLPTGNTEAFF. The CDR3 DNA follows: TGTGCCAGCAGCTTGCCGACAGGGAACACTGAAGCTTTCTTT.

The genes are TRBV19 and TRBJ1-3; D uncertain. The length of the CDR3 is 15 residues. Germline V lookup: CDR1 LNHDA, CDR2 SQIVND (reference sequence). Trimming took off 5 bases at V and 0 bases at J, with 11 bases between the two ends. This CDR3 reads CASSPRTDSGNTIYF. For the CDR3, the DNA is TGTGCCAGTAGTCCTCGGACGGACTCTGGAAACACCATATATTTT.

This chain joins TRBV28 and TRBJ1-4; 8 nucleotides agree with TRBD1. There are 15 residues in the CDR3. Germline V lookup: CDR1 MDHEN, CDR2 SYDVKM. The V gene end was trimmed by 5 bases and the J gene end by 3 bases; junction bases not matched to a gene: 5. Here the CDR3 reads CASSGNRGSNEKLFF. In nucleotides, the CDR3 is TGTGCCAGCAGTGGGAACAGGGGGTCTAATGAAAAACTGTTTTTT. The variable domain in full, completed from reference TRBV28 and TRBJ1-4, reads DVKVTQSSRYLVKRTGEKVFLECVQDMDHENMFWYRQDPGLGLRLIYFSYDVKMKEKGDIPEGYSVSREKKERFSLILESASTNQTSMYLCASSGNRGSNEKLFFGSGTQLSVL.

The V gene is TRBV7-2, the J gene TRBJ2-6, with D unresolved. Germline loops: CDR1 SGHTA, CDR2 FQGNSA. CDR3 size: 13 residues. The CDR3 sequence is CVEVISGANVLTF. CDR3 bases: TGTGTCGAGGTGATATCTGGGGCCAACGTCCTGACTTTC.

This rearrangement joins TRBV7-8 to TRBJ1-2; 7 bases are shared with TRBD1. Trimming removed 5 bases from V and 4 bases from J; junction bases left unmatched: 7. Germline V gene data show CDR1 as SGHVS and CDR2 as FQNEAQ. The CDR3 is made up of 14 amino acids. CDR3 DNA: TGTGCCAGCAGCCTCCCGGACAGGATCTATGGCTACACCTTC. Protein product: CASSLPDRIYGYTF.

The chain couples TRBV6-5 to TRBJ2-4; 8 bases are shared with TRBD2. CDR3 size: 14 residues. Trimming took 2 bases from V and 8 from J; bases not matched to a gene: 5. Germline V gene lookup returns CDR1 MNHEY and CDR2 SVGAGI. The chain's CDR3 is CASSYGTGGYIQYF. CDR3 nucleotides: TGTGCCAGCAGTTACGGGACGGGAGGGTACATTCAGTACTTC.

CDR3 bases: TGTGCCAGCAGTGAACCTGGGGGACAGGGGATCTCACCCCTCCACTTT. This codes for CASSEPGGQGISPLHF. The V gene is TRBV25-1, the J gene TRBJ1-6; 10 bases are a match to TRBD1. The V segment lost 2 bases and the J segment 10 bases; nucleotides outside the gene matches: 8. Germline V gives CDR1 MGHDK, CDR2 SYGVNS. The CDR3 runs 16 residues.

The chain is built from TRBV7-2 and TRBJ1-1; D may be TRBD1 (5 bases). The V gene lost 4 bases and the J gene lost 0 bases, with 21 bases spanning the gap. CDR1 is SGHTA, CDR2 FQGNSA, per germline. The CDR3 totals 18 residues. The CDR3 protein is CASSSLPTDGAVNTEAFF. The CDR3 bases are TGTGCCAGCAGCTCCTTACCCACGGACGGGGCGGTGAACACTGAAGCTTTCTTT.

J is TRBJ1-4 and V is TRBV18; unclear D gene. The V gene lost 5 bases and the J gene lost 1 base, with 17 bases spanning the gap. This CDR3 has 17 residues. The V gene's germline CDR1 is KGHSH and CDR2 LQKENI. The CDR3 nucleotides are TGTGCCAGCTCAGAGATAAGGAGCAGCGGAACTAATGAAAAACTGTTTTTT. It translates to CASSEIRSSGTNEKLFF.

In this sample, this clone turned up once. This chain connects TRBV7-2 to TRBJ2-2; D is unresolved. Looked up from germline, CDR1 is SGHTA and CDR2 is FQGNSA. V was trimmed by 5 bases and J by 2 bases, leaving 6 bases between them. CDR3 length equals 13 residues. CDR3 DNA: TGTGCCAGCAGCCCAATTAACACCGGGGAGCTGTTTTTT. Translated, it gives CASSPINTGELFF.

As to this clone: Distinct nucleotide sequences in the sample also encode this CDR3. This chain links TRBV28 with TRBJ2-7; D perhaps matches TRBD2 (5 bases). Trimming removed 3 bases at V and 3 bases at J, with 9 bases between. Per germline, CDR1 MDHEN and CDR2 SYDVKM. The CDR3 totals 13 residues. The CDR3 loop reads CASSFEGGYEQYF. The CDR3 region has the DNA TGTGCCAGCAGTTTCGAGGGCGGCTACGAGCAGTACTTC.

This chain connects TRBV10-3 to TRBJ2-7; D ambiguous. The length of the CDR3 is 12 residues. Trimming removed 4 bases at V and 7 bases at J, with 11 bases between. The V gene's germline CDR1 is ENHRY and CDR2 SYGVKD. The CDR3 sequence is CAISGEIGEQYF. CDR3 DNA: TGTGCCATCAGTGGTGAAATAGGGGAGCAGTACTTC.

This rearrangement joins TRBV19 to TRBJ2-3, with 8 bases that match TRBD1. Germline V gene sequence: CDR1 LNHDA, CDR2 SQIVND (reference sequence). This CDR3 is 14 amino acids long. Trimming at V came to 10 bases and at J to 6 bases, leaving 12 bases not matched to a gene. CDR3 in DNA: TGTGCCACAGATAACAGGGGGTATGGTGATACGCAGTATTTT. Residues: CATDNRGYGDTQYF.

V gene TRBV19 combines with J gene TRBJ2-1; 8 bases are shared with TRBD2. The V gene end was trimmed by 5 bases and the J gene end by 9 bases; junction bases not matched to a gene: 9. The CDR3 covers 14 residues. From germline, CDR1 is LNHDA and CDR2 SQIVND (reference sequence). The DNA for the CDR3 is TGTGCCAGTAGTCCGGGAGGGCGTGGTGGTGAGCAGTTCTTC. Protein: CASSPGGRGGEQFF.

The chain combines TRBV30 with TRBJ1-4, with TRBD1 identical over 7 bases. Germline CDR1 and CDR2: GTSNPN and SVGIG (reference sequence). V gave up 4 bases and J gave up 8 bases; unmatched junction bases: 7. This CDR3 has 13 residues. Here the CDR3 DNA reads TGTGCCTGGAACCGACAGGGTTGGGAAAAACTGTTTTTT. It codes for CAWNRQGWEKLFF.

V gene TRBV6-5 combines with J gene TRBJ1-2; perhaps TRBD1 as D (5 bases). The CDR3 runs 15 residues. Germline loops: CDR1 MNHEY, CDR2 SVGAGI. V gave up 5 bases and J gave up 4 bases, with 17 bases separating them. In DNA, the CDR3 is TGTGCCAGCAGTAGTTACTTGGGGGATGGCTATGGCTACACCTTC. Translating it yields CASSSYLGDGYGYTF.

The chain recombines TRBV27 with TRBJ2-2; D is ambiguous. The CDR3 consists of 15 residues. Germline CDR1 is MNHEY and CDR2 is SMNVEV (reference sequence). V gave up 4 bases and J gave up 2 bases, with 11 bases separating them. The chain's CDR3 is CASSSRIRNTGELFF. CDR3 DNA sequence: TGTGCCAGCAGTTCCCGTATTCGAAACACCGGGGAGCTGTTTTTT.

This CDR3 reads CASSQDSITKNIQYF. In DNA form, the CDR3 reads TGCGCCAGCAGCCAAGATTCCATAACCAAAAACATTCAGTACTTC. This sequence joins TRBV4-1 and TRBJ2-4; no clear D gene. The CDR3 length is 15 residues. Germline-derived CDR1 and CDR2 are MGHRA and YSYEKL. V lost 0 bases and J 2 bases, leaving 8 bases between the germline ends.

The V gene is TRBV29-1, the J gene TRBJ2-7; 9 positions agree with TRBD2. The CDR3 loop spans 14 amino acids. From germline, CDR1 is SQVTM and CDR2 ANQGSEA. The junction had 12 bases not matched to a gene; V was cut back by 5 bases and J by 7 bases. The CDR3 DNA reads TGCAGCGTTACTTTGAGCGGGAGGTACGGAGAGCAGTACTTC. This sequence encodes CSVTLSGRYGEQYF.